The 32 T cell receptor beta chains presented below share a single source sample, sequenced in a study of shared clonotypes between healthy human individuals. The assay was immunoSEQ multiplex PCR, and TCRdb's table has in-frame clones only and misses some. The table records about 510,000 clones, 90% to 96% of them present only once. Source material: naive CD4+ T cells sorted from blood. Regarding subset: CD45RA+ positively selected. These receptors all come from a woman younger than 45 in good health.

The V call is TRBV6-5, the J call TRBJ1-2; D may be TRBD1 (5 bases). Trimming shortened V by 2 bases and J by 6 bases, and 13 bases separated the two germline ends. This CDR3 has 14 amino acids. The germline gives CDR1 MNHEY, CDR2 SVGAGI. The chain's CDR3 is CASSYGNSGDGYTF. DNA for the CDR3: TGTGCCAGCAGTTACGGAAACTCGGGGGATGGCTACACCTTC.

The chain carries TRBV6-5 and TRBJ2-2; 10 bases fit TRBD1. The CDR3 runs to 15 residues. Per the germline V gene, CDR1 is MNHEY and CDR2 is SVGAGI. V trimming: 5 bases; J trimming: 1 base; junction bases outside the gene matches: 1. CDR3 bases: TGTGCCAGCAGTAGGGACAGGGGGAACACCGGGGAGCTGTTTTTT. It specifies CASSRDRGNTGELFF.

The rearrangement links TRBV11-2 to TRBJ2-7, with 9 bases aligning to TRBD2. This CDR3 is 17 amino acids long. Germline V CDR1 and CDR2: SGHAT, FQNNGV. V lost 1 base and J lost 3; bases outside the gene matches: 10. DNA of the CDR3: TGTGCCAGCAGCTTAGCGTGGACTAGCGCGGGAGGCTACGAGCAGTACTTC. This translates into CASSLAWTSAGGYEQYF.

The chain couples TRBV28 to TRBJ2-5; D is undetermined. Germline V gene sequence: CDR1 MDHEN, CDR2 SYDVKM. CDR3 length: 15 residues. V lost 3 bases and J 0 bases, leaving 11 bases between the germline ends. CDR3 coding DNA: TGTGCCAGCAGTTTCCTATCTAGAAACCAAGAGACCCAGTACTTC. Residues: CASSFLSRNQETQYF.

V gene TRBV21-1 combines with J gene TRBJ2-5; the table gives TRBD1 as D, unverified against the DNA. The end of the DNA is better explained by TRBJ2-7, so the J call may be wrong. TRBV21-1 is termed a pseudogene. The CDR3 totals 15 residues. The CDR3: CASSKPGQKNDEQYF. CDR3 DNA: TGTGCCAGCAGCAAACCGGGACAGAAGAACGACGAGCAGTACTTC.

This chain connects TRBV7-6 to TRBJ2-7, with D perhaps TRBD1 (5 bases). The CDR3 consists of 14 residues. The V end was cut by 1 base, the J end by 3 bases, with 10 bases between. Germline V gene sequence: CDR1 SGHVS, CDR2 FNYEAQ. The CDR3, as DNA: TGTGCCAGCAGCTTAGGACAGTTAAGCTACGAGCAGTACTTC. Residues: CASSLGQLSYEQYF.

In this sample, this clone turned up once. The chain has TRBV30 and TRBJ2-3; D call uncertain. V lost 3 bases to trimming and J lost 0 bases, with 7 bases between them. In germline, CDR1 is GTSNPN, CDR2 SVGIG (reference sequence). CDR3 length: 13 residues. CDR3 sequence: CAWRQPSTDTQYF. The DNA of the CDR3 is TGTGCCTGGAGGCAGCCAAGCACAGATACGCAGTATTTT.

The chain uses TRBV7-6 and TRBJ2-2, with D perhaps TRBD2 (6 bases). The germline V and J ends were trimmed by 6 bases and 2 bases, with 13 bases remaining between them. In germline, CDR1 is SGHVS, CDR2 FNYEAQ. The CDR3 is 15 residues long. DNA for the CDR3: TGTGCCAGCAGGCTGAGTAGCGGTAACACCGGGGAGCTGTTTTTT. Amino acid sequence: CASRLSSGNTGELFF. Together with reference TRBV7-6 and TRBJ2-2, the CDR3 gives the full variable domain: GAGVSQSPRYKVTKRGQDVALRCDPISGHVSLYWYRQALGQGPEFLTYFNYEAQQDKSGLPNDRFSAERPEGSISTLTIQRTEQRDSAMYRCASRLSSGNTGELFFGEGSRLTVL.

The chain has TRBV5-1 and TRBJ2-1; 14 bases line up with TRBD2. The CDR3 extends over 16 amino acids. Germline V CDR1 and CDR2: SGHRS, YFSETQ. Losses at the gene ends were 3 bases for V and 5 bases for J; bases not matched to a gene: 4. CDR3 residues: CASSSGLAGDHNEQFF. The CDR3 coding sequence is TGCGCCAGCAGCTCGGGACTAGCGGGAGACCACAATGAGCAGTTCTTC.

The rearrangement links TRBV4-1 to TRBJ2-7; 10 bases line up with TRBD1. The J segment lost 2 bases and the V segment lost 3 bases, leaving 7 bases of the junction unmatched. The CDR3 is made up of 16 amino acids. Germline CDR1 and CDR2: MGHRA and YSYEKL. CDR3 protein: CASSHPGQGNPYEQYF. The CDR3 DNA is TGCGCCAGCAGCCACCCGGGACAGGGGAATCCCTACGAGCAGTACTTC.

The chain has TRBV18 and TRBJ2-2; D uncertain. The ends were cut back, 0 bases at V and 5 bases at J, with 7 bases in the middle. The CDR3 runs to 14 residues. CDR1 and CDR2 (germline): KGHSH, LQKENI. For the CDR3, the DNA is TGTGCCAGCTCACCACCGGTAGCTACCGGGGAGCTGTTTTTT. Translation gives CASSPPVATGELFF.

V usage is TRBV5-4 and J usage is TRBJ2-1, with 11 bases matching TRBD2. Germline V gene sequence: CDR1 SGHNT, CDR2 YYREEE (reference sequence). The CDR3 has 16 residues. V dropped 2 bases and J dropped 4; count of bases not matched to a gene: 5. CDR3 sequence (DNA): TGTGCCAGCAGCTTTTCCGGGACTAGCGGTTACAATGAGCAGTTCTTC. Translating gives CASSFSGTSGYNEQFF.

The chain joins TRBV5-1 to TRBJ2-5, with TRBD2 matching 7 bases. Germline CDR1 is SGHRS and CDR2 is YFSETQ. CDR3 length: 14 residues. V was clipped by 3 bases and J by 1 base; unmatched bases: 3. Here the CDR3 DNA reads TGCGCCAGCAGCTCGGGAGGAACCCAAGAGACCCAGTACTTC. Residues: CASSSGGTQETQYF.

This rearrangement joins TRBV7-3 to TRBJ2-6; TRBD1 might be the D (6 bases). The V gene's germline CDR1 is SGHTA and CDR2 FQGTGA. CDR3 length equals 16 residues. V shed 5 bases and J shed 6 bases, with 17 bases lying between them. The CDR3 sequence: CASSPNRAAEANVLTF. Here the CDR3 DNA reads TGTGCCAGCAGCCCCAACAGGGCTGCTGAGGCCAACGTCCTGACTTTC.

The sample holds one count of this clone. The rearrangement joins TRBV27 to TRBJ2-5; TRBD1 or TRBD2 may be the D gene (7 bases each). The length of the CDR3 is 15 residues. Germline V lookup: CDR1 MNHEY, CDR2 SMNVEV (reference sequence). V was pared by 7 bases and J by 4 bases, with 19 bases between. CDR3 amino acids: CASTQGGGAVETQYF. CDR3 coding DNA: TGTGCCAGCACCCAGGGAGGGGGCGCGGTAGAGACCCAGTACTTC.

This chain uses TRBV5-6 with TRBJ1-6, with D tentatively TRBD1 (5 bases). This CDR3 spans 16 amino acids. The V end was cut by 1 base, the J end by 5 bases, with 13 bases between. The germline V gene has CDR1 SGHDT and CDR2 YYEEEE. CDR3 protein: CASSLIRQTDNSPLHF. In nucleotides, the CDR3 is TGTGCCAGCAGCTTGATCCGCCAGACAGATAATTCACCCCTCCACTTT. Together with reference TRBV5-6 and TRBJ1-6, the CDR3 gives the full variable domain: DAGVTQSPTHLIKTRGQQVTLRCSPKSGHDTVSWYQQALGQGPQFIFQYYEEEERQRGNFPDRFSGHQFPNYSSELNVNALLLGDSALYLCASSLIRQTDNSPLHFGNGTRLTVT.

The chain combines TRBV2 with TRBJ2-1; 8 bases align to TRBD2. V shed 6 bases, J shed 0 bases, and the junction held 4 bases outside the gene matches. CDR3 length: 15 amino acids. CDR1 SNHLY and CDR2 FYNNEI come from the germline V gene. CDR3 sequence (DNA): TGTGCCAGCAGCAAGCGGGAGAGCTCCTACAATGAGCAGTTCTTC. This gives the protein CASSKRESSYNEQFF.

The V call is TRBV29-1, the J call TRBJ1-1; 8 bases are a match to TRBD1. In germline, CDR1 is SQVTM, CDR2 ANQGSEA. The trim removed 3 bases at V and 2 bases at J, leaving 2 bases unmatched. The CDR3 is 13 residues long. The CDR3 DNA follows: TGCAGCGTTGACGGACAGGGAAACACTGAAGCTTTCTTT. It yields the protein CSVDGQGNTEAFF.

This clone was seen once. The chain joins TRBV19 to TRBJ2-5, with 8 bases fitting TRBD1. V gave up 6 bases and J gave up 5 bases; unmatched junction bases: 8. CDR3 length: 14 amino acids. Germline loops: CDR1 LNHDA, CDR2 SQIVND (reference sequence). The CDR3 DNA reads TGTGCCAGTAGCCCCAGGGGGCGCGGCGAGACCCAGTACTTC. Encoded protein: CASSPRGRGETQYF.

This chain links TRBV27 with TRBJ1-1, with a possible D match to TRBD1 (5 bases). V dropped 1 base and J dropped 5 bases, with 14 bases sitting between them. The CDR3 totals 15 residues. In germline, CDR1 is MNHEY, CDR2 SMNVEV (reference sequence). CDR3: CASSLYPGGGTEAFF. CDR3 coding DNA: TGTGCCAGCAGTTTATATCCAGGCGGGGGGACTGAAGCTTTCTTT.

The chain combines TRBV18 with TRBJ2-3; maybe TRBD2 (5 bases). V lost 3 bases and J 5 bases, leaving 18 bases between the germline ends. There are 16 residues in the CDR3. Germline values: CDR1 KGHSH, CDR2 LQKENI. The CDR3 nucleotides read TGTGCCAGCTCACCCGGAATGTCGGGGAGAAGAGATACGCAGTATTTT. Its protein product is CASSPGMSGRRDTQYF.

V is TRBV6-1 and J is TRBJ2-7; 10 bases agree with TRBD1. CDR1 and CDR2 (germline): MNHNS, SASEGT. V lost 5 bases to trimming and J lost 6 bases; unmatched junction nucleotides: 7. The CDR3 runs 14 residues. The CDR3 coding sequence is TGTGCCAGCAGTCCCCGGGACAGGGGTCCCGAGCAGTACTTC. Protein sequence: CASSPRDRGPEQYF.

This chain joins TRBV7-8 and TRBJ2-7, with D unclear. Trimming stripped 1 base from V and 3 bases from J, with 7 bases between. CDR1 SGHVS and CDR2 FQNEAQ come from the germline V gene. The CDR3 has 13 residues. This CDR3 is CASSLGRLYEQYF. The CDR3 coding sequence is TGTGCCAGCAGCTTAGGTCGTCTCTACGAGCAGTACTTC.

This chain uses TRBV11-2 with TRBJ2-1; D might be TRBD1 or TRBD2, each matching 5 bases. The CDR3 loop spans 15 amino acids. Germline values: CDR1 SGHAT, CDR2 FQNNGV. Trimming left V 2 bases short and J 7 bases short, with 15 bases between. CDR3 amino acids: CASSLWQGAGNEQFF. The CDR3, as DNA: TGTGCCAGCAGCTTATGGCAGGGAGCTGGAAATGAGCAGTTCTTC.

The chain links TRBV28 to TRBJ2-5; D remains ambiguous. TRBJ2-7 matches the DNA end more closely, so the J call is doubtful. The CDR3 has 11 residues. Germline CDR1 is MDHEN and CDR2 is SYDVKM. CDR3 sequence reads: CASSTDTEQYF. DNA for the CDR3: TGTGCCAGCAGCACTGACACCGAGCAGTACTTC.

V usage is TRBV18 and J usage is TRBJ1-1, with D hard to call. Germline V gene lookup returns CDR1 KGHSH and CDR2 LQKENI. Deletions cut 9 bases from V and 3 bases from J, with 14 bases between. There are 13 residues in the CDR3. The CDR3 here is CASAREEDTEAFF. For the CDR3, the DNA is TGTGCCAGTGCAAGGGAAGAGGACACTGAAGCTTTCTTT.

DNA for the CDR3: TGTGCCAGCAGCCTCGGACTAGCGAACTCCTACGAGCAGTACTTC. Translating it yields CASSLGLANSYEQYF. This rearrangement joins TRBV14 to TRBJ2-7; 9 bases match TRBD2. V lost 4 bases, J lost 0 bases, and 4 bases stayed unmatched. Germline V gene sequence: CDR1 SGHDN, CDR2 FVKESK. The CDR3 spans 15 residues.

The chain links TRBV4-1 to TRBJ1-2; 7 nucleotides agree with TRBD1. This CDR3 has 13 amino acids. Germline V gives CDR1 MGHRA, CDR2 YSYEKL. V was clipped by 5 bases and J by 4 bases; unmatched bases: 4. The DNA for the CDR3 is TGCGCCAGCAGCGTTGACAGGGCCTATGGCTACACCTTC. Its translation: CASSVDRAYGYTF.

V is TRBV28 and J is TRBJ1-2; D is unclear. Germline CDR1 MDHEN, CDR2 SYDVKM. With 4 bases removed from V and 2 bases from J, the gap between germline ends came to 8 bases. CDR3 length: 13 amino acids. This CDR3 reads CASSSPKNYGYTF. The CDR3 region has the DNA TGTGCCAGCAGTTCCCCTAAAAACTATGGCTACACCTTC.

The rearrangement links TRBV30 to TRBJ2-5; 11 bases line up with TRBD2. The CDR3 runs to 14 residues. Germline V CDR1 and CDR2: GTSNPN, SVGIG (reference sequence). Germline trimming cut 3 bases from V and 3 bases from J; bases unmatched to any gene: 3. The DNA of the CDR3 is TGTGCCTGGAGGCTAGCGGGAGGAAAAGAGACCCAGTACTTC. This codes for CAWRLAGGKETQYF.

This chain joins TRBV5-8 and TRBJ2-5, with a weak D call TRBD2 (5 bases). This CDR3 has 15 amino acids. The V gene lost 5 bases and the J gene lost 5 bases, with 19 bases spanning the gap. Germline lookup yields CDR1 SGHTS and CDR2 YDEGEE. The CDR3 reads CASRVYGRVAETQYF. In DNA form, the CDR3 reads TGTGCCAGCAGAGTCTACGGCCGGGTAGCGGAGACCCAGTACTTC.

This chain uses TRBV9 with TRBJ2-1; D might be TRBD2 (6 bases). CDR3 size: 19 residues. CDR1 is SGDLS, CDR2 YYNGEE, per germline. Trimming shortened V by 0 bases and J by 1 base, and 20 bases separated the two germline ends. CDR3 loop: CASSVATESGWLSYNEQFF. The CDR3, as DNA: TGTGCCAGCAGCGTAGCTACTGAAAGCGGGTGGCTTTCCTACAATGAGCAGTTCTTC.